A selection of T cell receptor beta chains follows, all from one sample in a study of OX40 agonist ivuxolimab in advanced cancers. This table comes from immunoSEQ multiplex PCR, and its TCRdb copy is limited to in-frame clones, with some not included. The repertoire consists of roughly 45,000 clones, with about three quarters occurring once and the leading ten covering about 7.3%. The sample was CD4+ or CD8+ T cells sorted from blood, taken in a trial of the OX40 agonist ivuxolimab. These receptors all stem from an adult with an advanced solid tumor such as melanoma, head and neck, liver or kidney cancer. CDR3s include the opening cysteine and the closing phenylalanine or tryptophan. The D gene is left open where the match is weak. Expanded clones get a size class; other rows say once, few or many, or leave the size out.

clone_size,v_call,cdr3_length,d_call,j_call,cdr3_nt,cdr3_aa
.,TRBV5-1,16,.,TRBJ2-1,TGCGCCAGCAGCTTTAGGCGGGACCCTATCTACAATGAGCAGTTCTTC,CASSFRRDPIYNEQFF
.,TRBV4-1,12,.,TRBJ2-2,TGCGCCAGCAGCACCTACACCGGGGAGCTGTTTTTT,CASSTYTGELFF
.,TRBV5-1,16,TRBD2,TRBJ2-2,TGCGCCAGCAGCTTCCCCACTAGCGGGAGCACCGGGGAGCTGTTTTTT,CASSFPTSGSTGELFF
.,TRBV6-1,13,.,TRBJ1-2,TGTGCCAGCAGTGAATCAGGATTGATGTCCGGCACCTTC,CASSESGLMSGTF
.,TRBV5-1,11,.,TRBJ2-7,TGCGCCAGCAAACAGGTCGGGGAGCAGTACTTC,CASKQVGEQYF
.,TRBV18,16,.,TRBJ2-1,TGTGCCAGCTCACTCTCGGCTCCCTCCTCCTACAATGAGCAGTTCTTC,CASSLSAPSSYNEQFF
.,TRBV6-5,12,.,TRBJ1-2,TGTGCCAGCAAGTTTTCTAACTATGGCTACACCTTC,CASKFSNYGYTF
.,TRBV2,11,.,TRBJ2-3,TGTGCCAGCAGCTACACAGATACGCAGTATTTT,CASSYTDTQYF
.,TRBV15,15,.,TRBJ2-7,TGTGCCACCAGCAGAGATTGGGGCCCCCAATACGAGCAGTACTTC,CATSRDWGPQYEQYF
.,TRBV5-4,14,.,TRBJ1-1,TGTGCCAGCAGCTTGCAGGGTAAGGGGCCTGAAGCTTTCTTT,CASSLQGKGPEAFF
.,TRBV7-2,14,.,TRBJ2-7,TGTGCCAGCAGCTTTCACAGTGGGTCCTACGAGCAGTACTTC,CASSFHSGSYEQYF
.,TRBV29-1,14,TRBD1,TRBJ1-2,TGCAGCGTTATCGGACAGGGAGGGTGGAATGGCTACACCTTC,CSVIGQGGWNGYTF
.,TRBV28,14,TRBD1,TRBJ1-5,TGTGCCAGCAGCCTGGACAGGGAAGGTCAGCCCCAGCATTTT,CASSLDREGQPQHF
.,TRBV7-9,11,.,TRBJ2-7,TGTGCCAGCAAGGTAGACTACGAGCAGTACTTC,CASKVDYEQYF
.,TRBV6-5,15,TRBD1,TRBJ2-7,TGTGCCAGCAGTCTTGACAGGGGAACAGGCTACGAGCAGTACTTC,CASSLDRGTGYEQYF
few,TRBV5-8,14,TRBD2,TRBJ2-1,TGTGCCAGCAGCTTTGGTTCGCGGGAGGGTGAGCAGTTCTTC,CASSFGSREGEQFF
.,TRBV5-1,14,.,TRBJ1-3,TGCGCCAGCAGCTTGGTGGGGACAACCAACACCATATATTTT,CASSLVGTTNTIYF
once,TRBV5-4,15,TRBD2,TRBJ2-7,TGTGCCAGCAGCGCGGGACTAGCGGGACCGTACGAGCAGTACTTC,CASSAGLAGPYEQYF
.,TRBV30,13,.,TRBJ1-3,TGTGCCTGGAGTGTCGCAACCCGAAACACCATATATTTT,CAWSVATRNTIYF
.,TRBV11-2,13,.,TRBJ1-5,TGTGCCAGCAGCGCAGGGGACCGACAGCCCCAGCATTTT,CASSAGDRQPQHF
.,TRBV27,13,.,TRBJ2-2,TGTGCCAGCAGAAAAACGGGAACCGGGGAGCTGTTTTTT,CASRKTGTGELFF
.,TRBV27,19,.,TRBJ2-7,TGTGCCAGCAGTACAATCAACCTGGGGACCTCTTTCATCCCCTACGAGCAGTACTTC,CASSTINLGTSFIPYEQYF
.,TRBV2,16,.,TRBJ1-1,TGTGCCAGCAGTGAAGGGGTGGCGGTCGTGAACACTGAAGCTTTCTTT,CASSEGVAVVNTEAFF
.,TRBV7-9,15,.,TRBJ2-7,TGTGCCAGCAGCCACCTGAAGAGCGGACTCTACGAGCAGTACTTC,CASSHLKSGLYEQYF
.,TRBV9,12,.,TRBJ2-3,TGTGCCAGCAGCGGAGAGAGAGATACGCAGTATTTT,CASSGERDTQYF
.,TRBV6-5,14,TRBD1,TRBJ1-6,TGTGCCAGCAGGACCGGACAGGGGGGCTCACCCCTCCACTTT,CASRTGQGGSPLHF
.,TRBV10-2,18,TRBD1,TRBJ1-6,TGCGCCAGCAGTGATAGGGGGCTCTGGAGCTCCTATAATTCACCCCTCCACTTT,CASSDRGLWSSYNSPLHF
.,TRBV27,16,.,TRBJ1-2,TGTGCCAGCAGTTCCTCAAGGTTCCCCTCCGTCTATGGCTACACCTTC,CASSSSRFPSVYGYTF
.,TRBV5-5,12,.,TRBJ1-5,TGTGCCAGCAGCTTGAGTGGTCAGCCCCAGCATTTT,CASSLSGQPQHF
.,TRBV15,17,TRBD1,TRBJ2-7,TGTGCCACCAGCGCGGGCCCGGGACAGGGTCGCTCCTACGAGCAGTACTTC,CATSAGPGQGRSYEQYF
.,TRBV6-5,15,.,TRBJ2-7,TGTGCCAGCAGTCTCAACAGGCCTCGCCTAGACGAGCAGTACTTC,CASSLNRPRLDEQYF
.,TRBV11-2,17,TRBD2,TRBJ2-2,TGTGCCAGCAGCTTAGACAGAGCGGGAGTCGGTACCGGGGAGCTGTTTTTT,CASSLDRAGVGTGELFF
.,TRBV27,16,TRBD2,TRBJ2-7,TGTGCCAGCAGTTTAGTTCGTGGGGAGGGAAACTACGAGCAGTACTTC,CASSLVRGEGNYEQYF
once,TRBV6-6,15,.,TRBJ1-1,TGTGCCAGCAGTCCACTCGGGTTGACGGACACTGAAGCTTTCTTT,CASSPLGLTDTEAFF
.,TRBV10-3,15,TRBD1,TRBJ2-7,TGTGCCATCAGGCCGGGGACAGGGGATGGCTACGAGCAGTACTTC,CAIRPGTGDGYEQYF
.,TRBV5-4,16,TRBD2,TRBJ2-1,TGTGCCAGCAGCTTGACTAGCGGGAGCTCCTACAATGAGCAGTTCTTC,CASSLTSGSSYNEQFF
.,TRBV7-2,13,.,TRBJ2-1,TGTGCCAGCAGCTCGAGGGTCGCTCAGCAGCAGTTCTTC,CASSSRVAQQQFF
.,TRBV7-7,13,.,TRBJ2-5,TGTGCCAGCAGCCCTCTGGCGCAAGAGACCCAGTACTTC,CASSPLAQETQYF
.,TRBV19,14,.,TRBJ2-7,TGTGCCAGTAGTTCCTGGGACCGCTCCTACGAGCAGTACTTC,CASSSWDRSYEQYF
.,TRBV5-1,15,TRBD1,TRBJ2-7,TGCGCCAGCAGCTTGGCGGGACAGGGGGCCTACGAGCAGTACTTC,CASSLAGQGAYEQYF
.,TRBV2,14,.,TRBJ1-2,TGTGCCAGCAGAGCGGACACCGCGGACTATGGCTACACCTTC,CASRADTADYGYTF
.,TRBV6-5,14,.,TRBJ2-1,TGTGCCAGCGGGAGGGGGGAGGTTGGAAATGAGCAGTTCTTC,CASGRGEVGNEQFF
.,TRBV18,14,.,TRBJ2-7,TGTGCCAGCTCACCACCGGGTTACCCCTACGAGCAGTACTTC,CASSPPGYPYEQYF
.,TRBV11-3,15,TRBD2,TRBJ2-1,TGTGCCAGCAGCTTAGCCGGACTAGCGGGATATGAGCAGTTCTTC,CASSLAGLAGYEQFF
.,TRBV4-3,13,.,TRBJ1-1,TGCGCCAGCAGCCAAGTAGAGAACACTGAAGCTTTCTTT,CASSQVENTEAFF
.,TRBV5-8,16,.,TRBJ1-3,TGTGCCAGCAGCTTAACCGGCAGCCACTCTGGAAACACCATATATTTT,CASSLTGSHSGNTIYF
.,TRBV10-3,17,TRBD2,TRBJ2-1,TGTGCCATCATGCCCAATCCAGCGGGGGCCGTGAGTAATGAGCAGTTCTTC,CAIMPNPAGAVSNEQFF
.,TRBV10-3,14,.,TRBJ2-1,TGTGCTACCAACAAAGCCGATCAACGCAATGAGCAGTTCTTC,CATNKADQRNEQFF
.,TRBV19,14,.,TRBJ1-5,TGTGCCAGTAGTGGACATTATAGCAATCAGCCCCAGCATTTT,CASSGHYSNQPQHF
.,TRBV4-3,15,.,TRBJ2-1,TGCGCCAGCAGCTGGGGGGTCCTAAATTACAATGAGCAGTTCTTC,CASSWGVLNYNEQFF
.,TRBV6-8,16,.,TRBJ1-5,TGTGCCAGCAGTTACCCCCGACAGGTCACTTATCAGCCCCAGCATTTT,CASSYPRQVTYQPQHF
.,TRBV5-1,12,.,TRBJ2-7,TGCGCCAGCAGCTTCAGGGTCCACGAGCAGTACTTC,CASSFRVHEQYF
.,TRBV6-1,14,TRBD1,TRBJ1-2,TGTGCCAGCACTACGGACAGGGGTGTAGGGGGCTACACCTTC,CASTTDRGVGGYTF
.,TRBV12-5,13,.,TRBJ2-7,TGTGCTAGTGGTTTGTGGTTAGGGTGGGAGCAGTACTTC,CASGLWLGWEQYF
.,TRBV5-4,15,TRBD1,TRBJ2-7,TGTGCCAGCAGCTTGGGGGACAGGGTAGGAGGCGAGCAGTACTTC,CASSLGDRVGGEQYF
.,TRBV9,16,TRBD2,TRBJ2-3,TGTGCCAGCAGCGTAGGTGGGACTATACTCACAGATACGCAGTATTTT,CASSVGGTILTDTQYF
.,TRBV7-9,17,.,TRBJ2-7,TGTGCCAGCAGCCAAGGCCCACTCCTGATAAAATCCTACGAGCAGTACTTC,CASSQGPLLIKSYEQYF
.,TRBV7-9,14,TRBD2,TRBJ2-7,TGTGCCAGCAGCTTAGGACTAGCGGAATACGAGCAGTACTTC,CASSLGLAEYEQYF
.,TRBV14,16,.,TRBJ1-2,TGTGCCAGCAGCCAAGATTCTTGGTACGGCGACTATGGCTACACCTTC,CASSQDSWYGDYGYTF